What follows describes a single T cell receptor beta chain. Authors' data handling: How many nucleated cells were present was estimated from reference gene primer amplification. Generated by immunoSEQ multiplex PCR, the TCRdb table keeps only in-frame clones and is missing some. V and J calls plus clone size are reproduced from that table; the DNA served to infer D and trimming. The sample has around 300,000 clones, roughly 89% seen once. The data are from a study of blood T cell repertoires in COVID-19. As for the study in general: Nucleic acid was either cDNA or gDNA, and it came from T cells, B-cell-depleted T cells, or PBMCs.

The CDR3 covers 15 residues. Per the germline V gene, CDR1 is MDHEN and CDR2 is SYDVKM. Trimming took off 5 bases at V and 3 bases at J, with 16 bases between the two ends. This receptor was identified in a woman between 40 and 50 years old who had recovered from COVID-19. This chain joins TRBV28 and TRBJ1-2; D gene unclear. What was sequenced was peripheral blood. DNA for the CDR3: TGTGCCAGCAGTCCTCCCGCCCGGGAAGACTATGGCTACACCTTC. Translated: CASSPPAREDYGYTF.